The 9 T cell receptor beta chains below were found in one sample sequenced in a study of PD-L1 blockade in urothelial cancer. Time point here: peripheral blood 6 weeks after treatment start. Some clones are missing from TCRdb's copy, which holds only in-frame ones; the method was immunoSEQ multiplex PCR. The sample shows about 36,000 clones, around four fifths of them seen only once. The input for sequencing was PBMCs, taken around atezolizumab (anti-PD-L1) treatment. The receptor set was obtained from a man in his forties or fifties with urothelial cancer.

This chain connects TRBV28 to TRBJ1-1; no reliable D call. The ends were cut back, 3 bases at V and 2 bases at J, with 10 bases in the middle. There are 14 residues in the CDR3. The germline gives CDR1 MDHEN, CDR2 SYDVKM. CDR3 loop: CASSLITTNTEAFF. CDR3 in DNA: TGTGCCAGCAGTTTGATTACTACCAACACTGAAGCTTTCTTT.

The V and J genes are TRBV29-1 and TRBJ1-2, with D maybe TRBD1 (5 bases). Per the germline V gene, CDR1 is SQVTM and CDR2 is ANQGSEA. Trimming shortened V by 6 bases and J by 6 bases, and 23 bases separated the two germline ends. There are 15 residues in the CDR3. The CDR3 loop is CSVAVAALGGNGYTF. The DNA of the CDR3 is TGCAGCGTAGCGGTGGCTGCACTTGGGGGGAATGGCTACACCTTC.

The CDR3 reads CASSSQGRGVQETQYF. CDR3 DNA: TGTGCCAGCAGCTCCCAGGGGCGTGGGGTCCAAGAGACCCAGTACTTC. V and J are TRBV11-2 and TRBJ2-5, with D perhaps matching TRBD1 (6 bases). The CDR3 is 16 amino acids. Trimming removed 4 bases at V and 1 base at J, with 16 bases between. Germline CDR1 reads SGHAT; CDR2 reads FQNNGV.

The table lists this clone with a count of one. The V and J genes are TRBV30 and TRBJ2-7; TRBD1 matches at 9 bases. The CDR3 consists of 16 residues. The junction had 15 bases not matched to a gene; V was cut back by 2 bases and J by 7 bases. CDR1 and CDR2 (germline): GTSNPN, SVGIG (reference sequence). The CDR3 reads CAWSPVGKQGAREQYF. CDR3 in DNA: TGTGCCTGGAGTCCAGTGGGGAAACAGGGGGCGAGAGAGCAGTACTTC. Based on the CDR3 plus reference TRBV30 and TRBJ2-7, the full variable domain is SQTIHQWPATLVQPVGSPLSLECTVEGTSNPNLYWYRQAAGRGLQLLFYSVGIGQISSEVPQNLSASRPQDRQFILSSKKLLLSDSGFYLCAWSPVGKQGAREQYFGPGTRLTVT.

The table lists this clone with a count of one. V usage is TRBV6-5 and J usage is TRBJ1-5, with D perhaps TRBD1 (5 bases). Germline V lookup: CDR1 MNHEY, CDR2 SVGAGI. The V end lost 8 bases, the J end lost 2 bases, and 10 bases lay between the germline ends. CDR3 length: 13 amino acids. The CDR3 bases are TGTGCCAGCCGGACAAATGGCAATCAGCCCCAGCATTTT. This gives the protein CASRTNGNQPQHF.

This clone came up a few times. The CDR3 reads CASSLGSSSGNTIYF. The CDR3 nucleotides are TGTGCCAGCAGCTTAGGTTCCAGCTCTGGAAACACCATATATTTT. V gene TRBV7-9 combines with J gene TRBJ1-3; no clear D gene. The germline V and J ends were trimmed by 1 base and 0 bases, with 7 bases remaining between them. CDR3 length equals 15 residues. Germline lookup yields CDR1 SEHNR and CDR2 FQNEAQ (reference sequence).

The CDR3 nucleotides are TGTGCCACCAGCAGAGGTGGTACCGAGCCTTATGGCTACACCTTC. It codes for CATSRGGTEPYGYTF. The rearrangement joins TRBV15 to TRBJ1-2, with D unclear. Germline V CDR1 and CDR2: LNHNV, YYDKDF (reference sequence). There are 15 residues in the CDR3. V lost 1 base and J 5 bases, leaving 14 bases between the germline ends.

The CDR3 protein is CASSLGGPNTDTQYF. The CDR3, as DNA: TGTGCCAGCAGCTTAGGGGGCCCCAACACAGATACGCAGTATTTT. The chain combines TRBV7-2 with TRBJ2-3; D may be TRBD1 (5 bases). V was trimmed by 1 base and J by 2 bases, leaving 10 bases between them. The CDR3 consists of 15 residues. Germline V gene data show CDR1 as SGHTA and CDR2 as FQGNSA.

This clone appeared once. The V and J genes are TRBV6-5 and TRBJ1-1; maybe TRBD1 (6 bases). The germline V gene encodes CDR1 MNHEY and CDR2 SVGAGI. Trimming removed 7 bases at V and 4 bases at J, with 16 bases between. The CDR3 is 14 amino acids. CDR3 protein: CASNQHGGTTEAFF. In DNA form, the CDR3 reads TGTGCCAGCAATCAACATGGGGGCACCACTGAAGCTTTCTTT.